These T cell receptor beta chains were read from a single sample in a study of early T cells in non-severe SARS-CoV-2 infection. From the 5' RACE reads, TCRdb called clonotypes with MiXCR, one entry per CDR3 protein. The data show more than 45,000 distinct CDR3 sequences, with roughly 13% seen just once and roughly a tenth held by the top ten. The sample was whole blood. The receptors stem from an adult who was a healthcare worker with PCR-confirmed SARS-CoV-2 infection or an uninfected control (not recorded which). Both conserved end residues are part of each CDR3. A D gene is named only where the DNA matches it firmly. Only some rows state a clone size, as once, few, many or a class for expanded clones.

>TRBJ1-6|TRBV5-4|-|once|13
TGTGCCAGCAGCTTGGATTCGCCTGGGGCCCTCCACTTT
CASSLDSPGALHF
>TRBJ2-4|TRBV15|-|many|13
TGTGCCACCAGCAGAGGTGCCAAAAACATTCAGTACTTC
CATSRGAKNIQYF
>TRBJ2-3|TRBV30|-|many|13
TGTGCCTGGAGTGTACTCGGCACAGATACGCAGTATTTT
CAWSVLGTDTQYF
>TRBJ2-7|TRBV20-1|TRBD2|many|13
TGCAGTGCCCAGCGGGAGGGCCCCTTGGAGCAGTACTTC
CSAQREGPLEQYF
>TRBJ2-6|TRBV7-9|-|many|15
TGTGCCAGCAGCTTAATGGGCTCTGGGGCCAACGTCCTGACTTTC
CASSLMGSGANVLTF
>TRBJ2-7|TRBV7-3|-|many|15
TGTGCCAGCAGCCCTACAAAGTATATCTCCTACGAGCAGTACTTC
CASSPTKYISYEQYF
>TRBJ2-7|TRBV11-3|-|-|15
TGTGCCAGCAGCGAGGGAATCGGGACCGCCTACGAGCAGTACTTC
CASSEGIGTAYEQYF
>TRBJ2-5|TRBV10-3|-|many|16
TGTGCCATCAGTGAGTCTCCGGGGGGCGGCGAAGAGACCCAGTACTTC
CAISESPGGGEETQYF
>TRBJ2-1|TRBV6-1|-|many|12
TGTGCCAGCGGTGTCTCCTACAATGAGCAGTTCTTC
CASGVSYNEQFF
>TRBJ2-1|TRBV7-2|-|many|13
TGTGCCAGCAGCTTAGAAGCAGAAAATGAGCAGTTCTTC
CASSLEAENEQFF
>TRBJ2-7|TRBV6-2/TRBV6-3|TRBD1|many|14
TGTGCCAGCAGTACGGACAGGGGAAACTACGAGCAGTACTTC
CASSTDRGNYEQYF
>TRBJ2-7|TRBV9|TRBD2|few|16
TGTGCCAGCAGCCCATATTTAGCGGGGGCCGCCTACGAGCAGTACTTC
CASSPYLAGAAYEQYF
>TRBJ2-7|TRBV19|TRBD1|many|14
TGTGCCAGTAGCCCGACAGGGGTCCCCTACGAGCAGTACTTC
CASSPTGVPYEQYF
>TRBJ1-3|TRBV6-5|-|many|15
TGTGCCAGCAGTTACTCGGAGGGCGGAGGAAACACCATATATTTT
CASSYSEGGGNTIYF
>TRBJ1-2|TRBV6-2/TRBV6-3|TRBD1|many|17
TGTGCCAGCAGTCTCCGGACAGGGACCTTGACCAACTATGGCTACACCTTC
CASSLRTGTLTNYGYTF
>TRBJ2-5|TRBV3-1|TRBD2|many|16
TGTGCCAGCAGCCTTCCGATCGGGACTAGCGAGAGGACCCAGTACTTC
CASSLPIGTSERTQYF
>TRBJ1-1|TRBV28|-|many|13
TGTGCCAGCAGCCAAACGGGGGGGCCTGAAGCTTTCTTT
CASSQTGGPEAFF
>TRBJ1-3|TRBV7-2|-|many|12
TGTGCCAGCAGTTTATCCCGGGACACCATATATTTT
CASSLSRDTIYF
>TRBJ1-1|TRBV20-1|-|many|12
TGCAGTGCTACGACAGGTAACACTGAAGCTTTCTTT
CSATTGNTEAFF
>TRBJ2-1|TRBV20-1|-|many|14
TGCAGTGCTAGTTTGGCGGGTTCCTACAATGAGCAGTTCTTC
CSASLAGSYNEQFF
>TRBJ2-5|TRBV12-3/TRBV12-4|TRBD1|-|17
TGTGCCAGCAGTTCCGACCGGGACAGCTACCCCACAGAGACCCAGTACTTC
CASSSDRDSYPTETQYF
>TRBJ2-7|TRBV2|-|-|11
TGTGCCAGCAGGGGGGTCTACGAGCAGTACTTC
CASRGVYEQYF
>TRBJ1-1|TRBV29-1|-|-|11
TGCAGCGTTGACCGGGCAACTGAAGCTTTCTTT
CSVDRATEAFF
>TRBJ1-5|TRBV16|-|-|18
TGTGCCAGCAGACACCATACCACAGGGTTGTATGGCAATCAGCCCCAGCATTTT
CASRHHTTGLYGNQPQHF
>TRBJ1-5|TRBV6-5|-|many|16
TGTGCCAGCAGTCGCAGTCTGGGGTATAGCAATCAGCCCCAGCATTTT
CASSRSLGYSNQPQHF
>TRBJ1-1|TRBV20-1|-|many|16
TGCAGTGCTAGAGAAGTGACGGCCCGATTGAACACTGAAGCTTTCTTT
CSAREVTARLNTEAFF
>TRBJ2-1|TRBV7-9|-|few|11
TGTGCCAGCAGCCTAGGACAGGAGCAGTTCTTC
CASSLGQEQFF
>TRBJ2-7|TRBV4-2|TRBD2|-|21
TGTGCCAGCAGCCAAGTTCCAGGACTAGCGGACAACGTACGACATAGACACGAGCAGTACTTC
CASSQVPGLADNVRHRHEQYF
>TRBJ2-5|TRBV6-5|-|many|11
TGTGCCAGCAGTTACTCCGGGACTTCATTCTTC
CASSYSGTSFF
>TRBJ2-7|TRBV9|TRBD1|-|13
TGTGCCAGCAGCTCGGGACAGCTTGGTGAGCAGTACTTC
CASSSGQLGEQYF
>TRBJ2-5|TRBV30|-|many|15
TGTGCCTGGTCAGAGTGGGGACGGACTCAAGAGACCCAGTACTTC
CAWSEWGRTQETQYF
>TRBJ1-3|TRBV5-1|TRBD1|many|14
TGCGCCAGCAGCGCCGACAGGGCCGGAAACACCATATATTTT
CASSADRAGNTIYF